This T cell receptor (beta chain) is from a study of cytomegalovirus exposure and HLA in healthy donors. General observations from the study: It was only CMV serostatus that was available as immune exposure information.

Both 60 Vbeta primers and 13 Jbeta primers went into the PCR. Clones were read by immunoSEQ multiplex PCR, and TCRdb kept only the in-frame ones, dropping some. Of around 150,000 clones detected, 65% to 80% appear once; the ten largest clones hold roughly 1.8%. Germline V CDR1 and CDR2: MDHEN, SYDVKM. The CDR3 contains 18 residues. Trimming cost V 0 bases and J 1 base; bases outside gene matches: 3. About this clone: What it binds is not known.

The receptor comes from a woman in her forties in good health and CMV-seronegative. This rearrangement joins TRBV28 to TRBJ2-3, with 14 bases matching TRBD2. The source material was PBMCs. CDR3 nucleotides: TGTGCCAGCAGTTTATGGACTAGCGGGGGGGACCGCACAGATACGCAGTATTTT. This codes for CASSLWTSGGDRTDTQYF.